This entry concerns a single T cell receptor beta chain. The entry originates in a study of blood T cell repertoires in COVID-19. TCRdb's table, derived via immunoSEQ multiplex PCR, lists solely in-frame clones and lacks some. The table includes roughly 200,000 clones, 78% detected once. V shed 4 bases and J 2 bases; nucleotides not matched to a gene: 6. CDR1 is SGDLS and CDR2 is YYNGEE in the germline V gene. CDR3 length: 17 residues. The sequence came from a woman older than 75 with active or convalescent COVID-19. The V call is TRBV9, the J call TRBJ2-7; 16 bases align to TRBD2. Sequencing was done on a sample of peripheral blood. The CDR3 sequence: CASSSGLAGGFTYEQYF. The CDR3 coding sequence is TGTGCCAGCAGCTCGGGACTAGCGGGGGGGTTTACCTACGAGCAGTACTTC.